This TCR beta chain was recorded in a study of blood T cell repertoires in COVID-19. About the study: Donors in the United States, Italy and Spain gave samples during acute or convalescent COVID-19. The cDNA or gDNA used as material had been derived from T cells, B-cell-depleted T cells, or PBMCs.

Profiling relied on immunoSEQ multiplex PCR, and the TCRdb table lists in-frame clones only, not all of them. The sample has around 120,000 clones, 75% to 90% seen once. This TCR was sampled from a woman at least 80 years old with acute or convalescent COVID-19. Sequencing input: peripheral blood.

The CDR3 here is CASSLETGGEQYF. The CDR3, as DNA: TGTGCCAGCAGCTTGGAGACAGGGGGCGAGCAGTACTTC. J is TRBJ2-7 and V is TRBV5-6; 9 positions agree with TRBD1. This CDR3 spans 13 amino acids. J gave up 6 bases and V 0 bases, and 1 base lay outside the gene matches. The germline V gene encodes CDR1 SGHDT and CDR2 YYEEEE.